The 12 T cell receptor beta chains given below trace back to one sample, sequenced in a study of cytomegalovirus exposure and HLA in healthy donors (dated by TCRdb to the late 2010s). To prepare the library, the immunoSEQ multiplex PCR assay was applied. For the multiplex PCR, a mixture combining 60 forward primers for TCR Vbeta segments and 13 reverse primers for TCR Jbeta segments was used. What TCRdb holds here is the immuneACCESS table cut down to in-frame rearrangements. Part of the clones is not present; checked against another copy, under half of the missing clones reflect an unresolved V gene, and the others are unexplained. The sample profile shows about 170,000 clones; more than 80% of them were found once. Around 0.8% of the sample lies in the top ten. The sample taken for sequencing was PBMCs. Every receptor here comes from a woman in her late teens or twenties in good health and CMV-seronegative.

J is TRBJ1-2 and V is TRBV5-1; tentatively, D is TRBD1 (6 bases). Germline-derived CDR1 and CDR2 are SGHRS and YFSETQ. Trimming removed 3 bases from V and 6 bases from J, with 21 bases in between. This CDR3 has 16 residues. The CDR3 is CASSYALDRNPHGYTF. CDR3 sequence (DNA): TGCGCCAGCAGCTACGCTTTGGACAGAAATCCTCATGGCTACACCTTC.

The chain links TRBV7-6 to TRBJ2-2; the D is unclear. CDR1 is SGHVS and CDR2 is FNYEAQ in the germline V gene. This CDR3 has 16 amino acids. Between the trimmed V and J ends, which lost 3 bases and 0 bases, there was a span of 11 bases. The CDR3 region is CASSFLAAPNTGELFF. The CDR3 DNA is TGTGCCAGCAGCTTTTTAGCCGCCCCGAACACCGGGGAGCTGTTTTTT.

J is TRBJ2-5 and V is TRBV19, with TRBD2 identical over 11 bases. The CDR3 consists of 18 residues. After removal of 4 bases from V and 5 bases from J, the junction contained 15 bases not matched to a gene. In germline, CDR1 is LNHDA, CDR2 SQIVND (reference sequence). The CDR3 DNA sequence: TGTGCCAGTAGTAACGGTGCGAGACTAGCGGGATCGGAGGAGACCCAGTACTTC. This encodes CASSNGARLAGSEETQYF.

The chain employs TRBV19 and TRBJ2-3, with 10 nucleotides matching TRBD2. Germline CDR1 is LNHDA and CDR2 is SQIVND (reference sequence). The CDR3 covers 18 residues. J gave up 3 bases and V 6 bases, and 15 bases lay outside the gene matches. The chain's CDR3 is CASRPGLAQREVTDTQYF. The CDR3 region has the DNA TGTGCCAGTAGACCGGGACTAGCGCAACGAGAGGTGACAGATACGCAGTATTTT.

The chain carries TRBV30 and TRBJ2-3; possible D gene TRBD2, 6 bases. Germline lookup yields CDR1 GTSNPN and CDR2 SVGIG (reference sequence). Trimming removed 7 bases at V and 3 bases at J, with 17 bases between. This CDR3 comprises 14 residues. CDR3 sequence (DNA): TGTGCCTCATTTGCGGGGCGGTGGACAGATACGCAGTATTTT. Translating it yields CASFAGRWTDTQYF.

The chain joins TRBV7-2 to TRBJ2-6; TRBD2 might be the D (6 bases). The CDR3 length is 16 residues. V shed 3 bases and J shed 4 bases, with 13 bases lying between them. Looked up from germline, CDR1 is SGHTA and CDR2 is FQGNSA. The CDR3 here is CASSFGGAIGANVLTF. The CDR3 nucleotides read TGTGCCAGCAGCTTTGGCGGGGCCATAGGGGCCAACGTCCTGACTTTC.

The rearrangement uses TRBV15 and TRBJ2-1; 9 bases are a match to TRBD1. CDR1 is LNHNV, CDR2 YYDKDF, per germline (reference sequence). This CDR3 is built from 15 residues. The V and J ends lost 7 bases and 3 bases, in that order; junction bases with no gene match: 7. The CDR3 region is CATTLDRGRYNEQFF. DNA of the CDR3: TGTGCCACCACCCTGGACAGGGGACGCTACAATGAGCAGTTCTTC.

The genes are TRBV10-3 and TRBJ1-3; 7 bases fit TRBD1. This CDR3 has 12 residues. V lost 9 bases and J lost 8; bases outside the gene matches: 7. In germline, CDR1 is ENHRY, CDR2 SYGVKD. In nucleotides, the CDR3 is TGTGCCATTCGAAGGGACAGTCACACCATATATTTT. Translated: CAIRRDSHTIYF.

The chain links TRBV13 to TRBJ1-2; D is unresolved. This CDR3 region has 14 residues. Trimming removed 4 bases at V and 8 bases at J, with 17 bases between. Germline CDR1 PRHDT, CDR2 FYEKMQ (reference sequence). The CDR3 nucleotides are TGTGCCAGCAGCTATAAGGGAGGAAGTACGGGCTACACCTTC. Its protein product is CASSYKGGSTGYTF.

The chain uses TRBV11-2 and TRBJ2-1, with a tentative D call TRBD2 (7 bases). Germline V gene sequence: CDR1 SGHAT, CDR2 FQNNGV. V lost 1 base, J lost 9 bases, and 13 bases lay in between. CDR3 size: 14 residues. CDR3 sequence: CASSLVGGLGEQFF. CDR3 in DNA: TGTGCCAGCAGCTTAGTGGGGGGGCTAGGTGAGCAGTTCTTC.

The rearrangement links TRBV5-4 to TRBJ2-5; D unresolved. The CDR3 contains 14 residues. Trimming stripped 0 bases from V and 0 bases from J, with 6 bases between. Germline lookup yields CDR1 SGHNT and CDR2 YYREEE (reference sequence). The chain's CDR3 is CASSLDTDQETQYF. The CDR3 DNA reads as TGTGCCAGCAGCTTGGACACCGACCAAGAGACCCAGTACTTC.

The chain employs TRBV6-1 and TRBJ2-2, with TRBD2 matching 13 bases. Germline loops: CDR1 MNHNS, CDR2 SASEGT. V lost 4 bases, J lost 7 bases, and 6 bases stayed unmatched. The CDR3 sequence is 16 residues long. The CDR3 region is CASSVGLAGDNGELFF. DNA of the CDR3: TGTGCCAGCAGTGTAGGACTAGCGGGAGATAACGGGGAGCTGTTTTTT.